This T cell receptor beta chain came from a study of circulating CD8 cells and anti-PD-1 response in melanoma. Four subsets defined by PD-1 and/or TIGIT were sorted from live CD3+CD8+TCRalphabeta+ cells. This clonotype was counted between two and nine times. V shed 1 base, J shed 8 bases, and the junction held 10 bases outside the gene matches. This CDR3 comprises 16 residues. The germline gives CDR1 LGHNA, CDR2 YNFKEQ. The QIAseq Immune Repertoire TCR panel built the libraries from roughly 15 ng of total RNA. TCRdb redid the calling of the reads with MiXCR, one entry per CDR3 protein. Of several hundred distinct CDR3 sequences in the sample, roughly 9.1% were seen once.

Sequencing used CD8+ T cells from PBMCs, obtained at baseline or after one month of anti-PD-1 therapy (not recorded which). The sequence came from a human donor with melanoma. The chain has TRBV4-2 and TRBJ1-4; 7 bases are shared with TRBD1. The CDR3 here is CASSQAGLPGQEKLFF. Written as DNA, the CDR3 is TGTGCCAGCAGCCAAGCGGGACTCCCGGGACAGGAAAAACTGTTTTTT.